The rows below give T cell receptor beta chains drawn from one sample of a study of blood T cells in healthy people across ages. One entry per CDR3 protein, called by TCRdb with MiXCR from the 5' RACE reads. The sample contains around 280,000 distinct CDR3 sequences, about 25% of which appear only once. The sequenced sample consisted of blood. These receptors originate from a woman in her 70s in good health. The CDR3 runs from the conserved cysteine through the conserved F or W. A D gene is named only where the DNA matches it firmly. Not all rows give a size; the values are once, few, many and, for expanded clones, a class.

j_call,d_call,v_call,clone_size,cdr3_aa,cdr3_nt
TRBJ2-1,TRBD1,TRBV6-6,once,CASSYAGTGGIGEQFF,TGTGCCAGCAGTTACGCCGGGACAGGGGGAATAGGTGAGCAGTTCTTC
TRBJ1-4,-,TRBV20-1,-,CSAKGAAATNEKLFF,TGCAGTGCTAAGGGAGCAGCCGCAACTAATGAAAAACTGTTTTTT
TRBJ2-2,TRBD2,TRBV12-3/TRBV12-4,-,CASSLTGGSHTGELFF,TGTGCCAGCAGTTTGACCGGCGGGAGTCATACCGGGGAGCTGTTTTTT
TRBJ2-1,TRBD2,TRBV5-5,few,CASSPTRLAEQFF,TGTGCCAGCAGTCCTACCCGACTAGCTGAGCAGTTCTTC
TRBJ2-7,-,TRBV20-1,few,CSAREEGAYEQYF,TGCAGTGCTAGAGAAGAAGGGGCCTACGAGCAGTACTTC
TRBJ2-4,-,TRBV12-3/TRBV12-4,many,CASSDTRGTIQYF,TGTGCCAGCAGTGACACCCGCGGGACCATTCAGTACTTC
TRBJ2-7,-,TRBV10-3,few,CAISAGNEQYF,TGTGCCATCAGTGCAGGGAACGAGCAGTACTTC
TRBJ1-2,-,TRBV10-3,few,CAISESRGAVSYGYTF,TGTGCCATCAGTGAATCAAGGGGGGCAGTCAGCTATGGCTACACCTTC
TRBJ2-3,TRBD2,TRBV5-1,-,CATQRLAGASTDTQYF,TGCGCCACCCAAAGACTAGCGGGGGCTAGCACAGATACGCAGTATTTT
TRBJ1-1,-,TRBV28,few,CASSFLPGQTKAFF,TGTGCCAGCAGTTTCCTACCGGGCCAAACTAAAGCTTTCTTT
TRBJ2-7,-,TRBV7-9,-,CASSPSTGRPYEQYF,TGTGCCAGCAGCCCATCGACAGGCCGGCCCTACGAGCAGTACTTC
TRBJ2-6,-,TRBV11-2,-,CASSPRSMRVGGGAGANVLTF,TGTGCCAGCAGCCCCCGGTCGATGAGGGTAGGTGGTGGTGCCGGGGCCAACGTCCTGACTTTC
TRBJ1-1,-,TRBV7-9,-,CASSLVDRPDMNTEAFF,TGTGCCAGCAGCTTAGTGGACCGGCCAGATATGAACACTGAAGCTTTCTTT
TRBJ1-2,TRBD1,TRBV6-5,few,CASRRQGNYGYTF,TGTGCCAGCAGAAGACAGGGAAACTATGGCTACACCTTC
TRBJ2-5,-,TRBV7-6,few,CASSEQKETQYF,TGTGCCAGCAGCGAACAAAAAGAGACCCAGTACTTC
TRBJ2-3,TRBD2,TRBV7-3,few,CASSFGLAMRDTQYF,TGTGCCAGCAGCTTTGGACTAGCCATGAGAGATACGCAGTATTTT
TRBJ2-1,-,TRBV9,-,CASSVVDGSFRIGSYNEQFF,TGTGCCAGCAGCGTAGTGGACGGGAGTTTCAGGATCGGCTCCTACAATGAGCAGTTCTTC
TRBJ1-2,-,TRBV7-2,-,CASSLVQGGYTF,TGTGCCAGCAGCTTAGTACAGGGAGGCTACACCTTC
TRBJ2-5,-,TRBV7-9,-,CASSLVGGAETQYF,TGTGCCAGCAGCTTAGTCGGAGGCGCGGAGACCCAGTACTTC
TRBJ1-2,-,TRBV25-1,-,CASSVFSSANYGYTF,TGTGCCAGCAGCGTATTTAGTTCAGCTAACTATGGCTACACCTTC
TRBJ2-1,-,TRBV7-2,-,CASSLNPQRRSFEQFF,TGTGCCAGCAGCTTAAATCCCCAGCGGCGGTCCTTTGAGCAGTTCTTC
TRBJ2-7,TRBD1,TRBV3-1,few,CASTRTGSSEQYF,TGTGCCAGCACCAGGACAGGGTCATCCGAGCAGTACTTC
TRBJ2-7,TRBD1,TRBV5-1,-,CASSAGGETYEQYF,TGCGCCAGCAGTGCAGGGGGCGAAACCTACGAGCAGTACTTC
TRBJ2-1,-,TRBV7-2,-,CASSQEGAVSYNEQFF,TGTGCCAGCAGCCAAGAGGGAGCCGTCTCCTACAATGAGCAGTTCTTC
TRBJ2-7,TRBD1,TRBV7-2,-,CASSSQGNLPYEQYF,TGTGCCAGCAGCTCACAGGGGAATTTACCCTACGAGCAGTACTTC
TRBJ2-1,-,TRBV24-1,few,CATSDFESSYSEQFF,TGTGCCACCAGTGATTTCGAAAGCTCCTACAGTGAGCAGTTCTTC
TRBJ1-6,TRBD1,TRBV6-5,-,CARRWGQGDSPLHF,TGTGCCAGGAGGTGGGGACAGGGTGACTCACCCCTCCACTTT
TRBJ2-1,-,TRBV29-1,many,CSVEDTKGNEQFF,TGCAGCGTTGAAGACACAAAAGGCAATGAGCAGTTCTTC
TRBJ2-7,-,TRBV9,-,CASGSPSFYEQYF,TGTGCCAGTGGGTCACCCTCATTCTACGAGCAGTACTTC
TRBJ1-1,-,TRBV7-2,many,CASSSGGGVGTEAFF,TGTGCCAGCAGCAGCGGAGGGGGAGTCGGCACTGAAGCTTTCTTT
TRBJ2-2,-,TRBV6-1,-,CASRTGTNTGELFF,TGTGCCAGCAGAACCGGGACGAACACCGGGGAGCTGTTTTTT
TRBJ2-1,-,TRBV27,many,CASRPGSASYNEQFF,TGTGCCAGCAGGCCAGGGAGCGCCTCCTACAATGAGCAGTTCTTC
TRBJ2-5,-,TRBV23-1,-,CASRQGLMRQETQYF,TGCGCCAGCAGGCAAGGACTGATGAGGCAAGAGACCCAGTACTTC
TRBJ2-7,-,TRBV6-5,few,CASSLTGEYYEQYF,TGTGCCAGCAGTTTAACGGGGGAATACTACGAGCAGTACTTC
TRBJ1-5,-,TRBV18,few,CASSPGVNQPQHF,TGTGCCAGCTCACCGGGAGTCAATCAGCCCCAGCATTTT
TRBJ2-1,TRBD2,TRBV28,few,CASSDGTNNEQFF,TGTGCCAGCAGCGACGGGACTAACAATGAGCAGTTCTTC
TRBJ2-7,TRBD1,TRBV20-1,few,CSAMGTGGSYEQYF,TGCAGTGCCATGGGGACAGGGGGTTCCTACGAGCAGTACTTC
TRBJ1-1,-,TRBV3-1,-,CASSQSPSFAPTFF,TGTGCCAGCAGCCAAAGCCCCAGTTTTGCCCCAACTTTCTTT
TRBJ2-2,-,TRBV25-1,-,CASSEYGRSGELFF,TGTGCCAGCAGTGAATACGGCCGCTCCGGGGAGCTGTTTTTT
TRBJ2-7,TRBD2,TRBV6-1,few,CASCHGGRAVCEQYF,TGTGCCAGCTGTCACGGCGGGAGGGCCGTATGCGAGCAGTACTTC
TRBJ2-7,TRBD2,TRBV6-5,-,CASQRLAGAYEQYF,TGTGCCAGCCAAAGACTGGCGGGAGCCTACGAGCAGTACTTC
TRBJ1-6,TRBD1,TRBV20-1,many,CSARDLGTGGSSPLHF,TGCAGTGCTAGAGATCTGGGGACAGGGGGGTCTTCACCCCTCCACTTT
TRBJ1-5,-,TRBV7-2,few,CASSPTVGLGQPQHF,TGTGCCAGCAGCCCCACCGTAGGGCTCGGCCAGCCCCAGCATTTT
TRBJ2-5,-,TRBV4-1,few,CASSQDTAETQYF,TGCGCCAGCAGCCAAGATACCGCGGAGACCCAGTACTTC
TRBJ2-7,TRBD2,TRBV18,few,CASSPEAGGPMYEQYF,TGTGCCAGCTCACCTGAAGCGGGAGGGCCAATGTATGAGCAGTACTTC
TRBJ2-7,-,TRBV21-1,few,CASSKLALWTYEQYF,TGTGCCAGCAGCAAACTGGCGCTATGGACTTACGAGCAGTACTTC
TRBJ1-1,-,TRBV29-1,many,CSTSSQFGTEAFF,TGCAGCACGTCGTCACAGTTTGGCACTGAAGCTTTCTTT